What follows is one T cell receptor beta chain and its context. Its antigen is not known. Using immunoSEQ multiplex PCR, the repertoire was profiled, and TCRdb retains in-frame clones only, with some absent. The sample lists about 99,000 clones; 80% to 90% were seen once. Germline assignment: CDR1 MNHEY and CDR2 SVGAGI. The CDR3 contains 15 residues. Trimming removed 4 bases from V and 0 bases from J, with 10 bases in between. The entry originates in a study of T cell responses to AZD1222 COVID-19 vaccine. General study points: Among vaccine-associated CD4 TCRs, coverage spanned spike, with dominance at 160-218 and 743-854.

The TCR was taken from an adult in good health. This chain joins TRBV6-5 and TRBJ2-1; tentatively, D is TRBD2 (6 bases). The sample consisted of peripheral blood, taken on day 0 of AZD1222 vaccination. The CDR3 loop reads CASSWDSSSYNEQFF. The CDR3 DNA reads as TGTGCCAGCAGTTGGGACTCGAGCTCCTACAATGAGCAGTTCTTC.